This T cell receptor (beta chain) was observed in a study of T cells in localized non-small cell lung cancer. This CDR3 contains 15 residues. Germline V gene data show CDR1 as KGHSH and CDR2 as LQKENI. Trimming removed 2 bases from V and 6 bases from J, with 14 bases in between. Findings and limits, study-wide: Across samples, adjacent lung featured a median roughly 62 of the top 100 tumor clones. Overall survival was longer when the density of T cells in the blood was higher. Heterogeneity cannot be ruled out, as sequencing used one tumor region only. Compared with tumor, uninvolved adjacent lung displayed greater T cell clonality, ranking highest overall.

With respect to this clone: The antigen is undetermined.

TCRdb's table, derived via immunoSEQ multiplex PCR, lists solely in-frame clones and lacks some. The sample lists roughly 35,000 clones, 90% to 95% occurring once. The sequencing used peripheral blood, collected before any cancer treatment. This receptor was obtained from a female donor aged 60 or older with stage I lung adenocarcinoma. The chain uses TRBV18 and TRBJ1-5; D uncertain. The CDR3 region is CASSPAAAEGQPQHF. Here the CDR3 DNA reads TGTGCCAGCTCACCAGCAGCCGCGGAGGGTCAGCCCCAGCATTTT.